Listed below are T cell receptor beta chains from one sample, sequenced in a study of T cells in Graves' hyperthyroidism and ophthalmopathy. TCRdb reprocessed the multiplex PCR reads with MiXCR, giving one entry per CDR3 protein. There are about 260,000 distinct CDR3 sequences in the sample; around 17% occur only once, and less than 35% lies in the top ten. The sequenced material came from blood. These receptors were taken from a woman between 18 and 30 years old with Graves' ophthalmopathy. Each CDR3 is given with its conserved first and last residue. A D gene is named only where the DNA matches it firmly. Clone size is not always given. Where it is, it says once, few, many or a class for expanded clones.

v_call: TRBV24-1
clone_size: many
d_call: .
j_call: TRBJ2-3
cdr3_nt: TGTGCCACCAGTGATTTGGACAGGTCCCTCACAGATACGCAGTATTTT
cdr3_aa: CATSDLDRSLTDTQYF

v_call: TRBV20-1
clone_size: many
d_call: TRBD2
j_call: TRBJ2-1
cdr3_nt: TGCAGTGCGCCGAGAGCGGGGCTAAGCTCCTACAATGAGCAGTTCTTC
cdr3_aa: CSAPRAGLSSYNEQFF

v_call: TRBV29-1
clone_size: .
d_call: TRBD1
j_call: TRBJ2-1
cdr3_nt: TGCAGCGTCTCCTACCCCGGGACAGGGATCGATGAGCAGTTCTTC
cdr3_aa: CSVSYPGTGIDEQFF

v_call: TRBV2
clone_size: many
d_call: .
j_call: TRBJ1-1
cdr3_nt: TGTGCCAGCAGTGAGGGGGTGAACACTGGAGCTTTCTTT
cdr3_aa: CASSEGVNTGAFF

v_call: TRBV27
clone_size: many
d_call: TRBD2
j_call: TRBJ2-1
cdr3_nt: TGTGCCAAACGAGCGGGAGGGCCTTACAATGAGCAGTTCTTC
cdr3_aa: CAKRAGGPYNEQFF

v_call: TRBV11-2
clone_size: many
d_call: TRBD1
j_call: TRBJ2-3
cdr3_nt: TGTGCCAGCAGCATACAAAGACAGGGACCCACAGATACGCAGTATTTT
cdr3_aa: CASSIQRQGPTDTQYF

v_call: TRBV7-9
clone_size: many
d_call: .
j_call: TRBJ2-3
cdr3_nt: TGTGCCAGCAGCTTAGGGGCGGCAGATACGCAGTATTTT
cdr3_aa: CASSLGAADTQYF

v_call: TRBV18
clone_size: many
d_call: TRBD1
j_call: TRBJ2-1
cdr3_nt: TGTGCCAGCTCACCCGCCGGGACAGGGGTGGATGAGCAGTTCTTC
cdr3_aa: CASSPAGTGVDEQFF

v_call: TRBV2
clone_size: many
d_call: .
j_call: TRBJ1-5
cdr3_nt: TGTGCCAGCACGTTGGAGAGGGAGGGCAATCAGCCCCAGCATTTT
cdr3_aa: CASTLEREGNQPQHF

v_call: TRBV18
clone_size: many
d_call: .
j_call: TRBJ1-2
cdr3_nt: TGTGCCAGCTCACTTTCACCCAGCCCGGGCGCCTATGGCTACACCTTC
cdr3_aa: CASSLSPSPGAYGYTF